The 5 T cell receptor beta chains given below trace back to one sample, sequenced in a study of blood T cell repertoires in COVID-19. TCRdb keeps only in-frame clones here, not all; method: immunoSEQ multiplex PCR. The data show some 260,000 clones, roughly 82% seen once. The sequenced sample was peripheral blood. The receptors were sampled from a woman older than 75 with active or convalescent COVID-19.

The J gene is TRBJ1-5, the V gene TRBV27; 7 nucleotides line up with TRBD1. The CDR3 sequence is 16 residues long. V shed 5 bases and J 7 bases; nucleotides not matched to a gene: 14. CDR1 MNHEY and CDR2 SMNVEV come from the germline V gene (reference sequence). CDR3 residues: CASSPTRGGESQPQHF. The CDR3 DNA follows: TGTGCCAGCAGTCCAACCCGAGGGGGCGAGAGCCAGCCCCAGCATTTT.

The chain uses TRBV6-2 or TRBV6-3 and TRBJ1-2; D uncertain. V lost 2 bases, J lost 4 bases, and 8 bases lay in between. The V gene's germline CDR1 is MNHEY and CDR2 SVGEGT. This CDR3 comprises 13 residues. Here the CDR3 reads CASSYILPYGYTF. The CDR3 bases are TGTGCCAGCAGTTACATCCTACCCTATGGCTACACCTTC.

CDR3 sequence: CASSVGRSNQPQHF. DNA of the CDR3: TGTGCCAGCAGTGTCGGCAGGAGCAATCAGCCCCAGCATTTT. V usage is TRBV2 and J usage is TRBJ1-5; D unclear. With 4 bases removed from V and 1 base from J, the gap between germline ends came to 8 bases. The CDR3 is made up of 14 amino acids. Looked up from germline, CDR1 is SNHLY and CDR2 is FYNNEI.

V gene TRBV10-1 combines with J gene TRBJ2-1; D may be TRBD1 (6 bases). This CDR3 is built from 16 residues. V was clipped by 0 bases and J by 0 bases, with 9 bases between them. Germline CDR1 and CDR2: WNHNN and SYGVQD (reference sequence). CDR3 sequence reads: CASSESGASSYNEQFF. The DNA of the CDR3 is TGCGCCAGCAGTGAGTCGGGGGCAAGCTCCTACAATGAGCAGTTCTTC.

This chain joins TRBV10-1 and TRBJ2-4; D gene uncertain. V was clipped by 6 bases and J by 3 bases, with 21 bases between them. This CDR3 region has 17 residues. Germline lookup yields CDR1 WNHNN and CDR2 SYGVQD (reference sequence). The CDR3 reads CASRKTLQSLGKNIQYF. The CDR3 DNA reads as TGCGCCAGCAGGAAGACCTTACAGAGTCTGGGCAAAAACATTCAGTACTTC.